This T cell receptor beta chain came from a study of Graves' ophthalmopathy and Graves' hyperthyroidism. The length of the CDR3 is 15 residues. Germline loops: CDR1 SGHTA, CDR2 FQGTGA. Amplification of TCR beta CDR3 regions used RNA transcripts. In the first round, RT-PCR was carried out with HTBI primers, and a multiplex PCR formed the second round. TCRdb re-analysed the multiplex PCR reads in MiXCR, keeping a single row per CDR3 protein. This sample has over a million distinct CDR3 sequences, with 35% to 45% found just once. With respect to this clonotype: A much more abundant neighbour one base away suggests this may be a read error.

Material: peripheral blood or thyroid tissue (not recorded which). J is TRBJ2-7 and V is TRBV7-3, with D possibly being TRBD1 (6 bases). This TCR was recovered from an adult man with Graves' hyperthyroidism. This CDR3 is CASSVTGLLSYEQYF. The CDR3 coding sequence is TGTGCCAGCAGCGTAACAGGGCTCCTCTCCTACGAGCAGTACTTC.